These T cell receptor beta chains were read from a single sample in a study of shared T cell receptors in the human thymus. Repertoires were generated with immunoSEQ multiplex PCR, while TCRdb's copy carries only in-frame clones and drops some. This table holds hundreds of thousands of clones, roughly 86% found once. These sequences were also reported in another study, on human thymus T cells.

Sequencing input: thymocytes. The receptors here all came from a boy under two years old with a congenital heart defect. CDR3s leave out the opening cysteine and the closing phenylalanine or tryptophan. Each record gives: CDR3 length, V gene, J gene, CDR3 protein.

14	TRBV19	TRBJ1-1	ASRNARGGGDTEAF
10	TRBV6-6	TRBJ2-3	ASSGGLDTQY
11	TRBV9	TRBJ2-1	ASSAQQGNEQF
11	TRBV5-1	TRBJ2-7	ASSFQTGYEQY
17	TRBV7-6	TRBJ2-6	ASSLAPDRATRGANVLT
12	TRBV5-1	TRBJ2-5	ASSSRSGGKTQY
14	TRBV7-9	TRBJ2-5	ASSLGGQALGETQY
13	TRBV28	TRBJ2-3	ASSPREVSPDTQY
13	TRBV6-6	TRBJ2-7	ASSYSPGRLYEQY
13	TRBV5-6	TRBJ2-5	ASSQIRDRGETQY
13	TRBV5-1	TRBJ1-5	ASSTAGDGNQPQH
11	TRBV23-1	TRBJ1-1	ASRLDRDLGAF